A single T cell receptor (beta chain) is shown here with its context. This specimen belongs to a study of response to subunit inactivated influenza vaccine. Each CDR3 protein is one row after TCRdb ran MiXCR on the RT-PCR reads. Among about 520,000 distinct CDR3 sequences listed, roughly 23% were seen once. This CDR3 region has 14 residues. V was clipped by 0 bases and J by 5 bases, with 11 bases between them. From germline, CDR1 is SGHTA and CDR2 FQGNSA. The specimen comprised CD4+ T cells sorted from PBMCs, sampled more than 4 days after vaccination. This clonotype was obtained from a man between 45 and 60 years old who received an inactivated influenza vaccine. The chain recombines TRBV7-2 with TRBJ2-7; no definite D call. CDR3 in DNA: TGTGCCAGCAGCTTAGCAGTAGGTGGCGACGAGCAGTACTTC. The encoded protein is CASSLAVGGDEQYF.